These 5 T cell receptor beta chains were all obtained from the same sample, sequenced in a study of response to subunit inactivated influenza vaccine. TCRdb analysed the RT-PCR reads with MiXCR anew, one entry per CDR3 protein. The data hold about 520,000 distinct CDR3 sequences, with 6.5% to 8% observed a single time. The source material was PBMCs from blood, sampled roughly 24 months after vaccination. The source of these receptors is a man aged 50 to 75 who received an inactivated influenza vaccine.

The chain uses TRBV29-1 and TRBJ2-7; TRBD2 matches at 11 bases. There are 15 residues in the CDR3. Germline values: CDR1 SQVTM, CDR2 ANQGSEA. Unmatched junction bases numbered 14, after V lost 6 bases and J lost 7 bases. CDR3 DNA: TGCAGCGTCCGCCCGGGAACTAGCGGGAGTCAAGAGCAGTACTTC. This encodes CSVRPGTSGSQEQYF.

This clonotype was found a few times. This sequence joins TRBV14 and TRBJ1-1; D remains unclear. V dropped 0 bases and J dropped 10 bases, with 15 bases sitting between them. This CDR3 comprises 14 residues. The germline V gene encodes CDR1 SGHDN and CDR2 FVKESK. The CDR3 region is CASSQDPIPVRAFF. DNA of the CDR3: TGTGCCAGCAGCCAAGATCCCATACCGGTGAGAGCTTTCTTT.

This clonotype was found a few times. This chain links TRBV20-1 with TRBJ2-3; 7 bases are a match to TRBD1. CDR1 is DFQATT, CDR2 SNEGSKA, per germline (reference sequence). The V gene end was trimmed by 6 bases and the J gene end by 0 bases; junction bases not matched to a gene: 9. The CDR3 contains 15 residues. The CDR3 sequence: CSAQGRGHSTDTQYF. The CDR3 DNA follows: TGCAGTGCCCAGGGAAGGGGGCACAGCACAGATACGCAGTATTTT.

This clonotype appeared many times. V usage is TRBV29-1 and J usage is TRBJ2-2; 9 nucleotides match TRBD1. The ends lost 8 bases at V and 5 bases at J; junction bases unmatched: 6. This CDR3 comprises 13 residues. The germline gives CDR1 SQVTM, CDR2 ANQGSEA. CDR3 sequence (DNA): TGCAGCTCGTGGACAGGGGAGACCGGGGAGCTGTTTTTT. This gives the protein CSSWTGETGELFF.

This clonotype was detected only a few times. The chain uses TRBV28 and TRBJ1-1, with TRBD1 matching 8 bases. Germline V CDR1 and CDR2: MDHEN, SYDVKM. CDR3 length: 16 residues. The junction had 9 bases not matched to a gene; V was cut back by 6 bases and J by 0 bases. The CDR3 DNA reads TGTGCCAGCAGCCCGCCTAACAGGGGGATGAACACTGAAGCTTTCTTT. It specifies CASSPPNRGMNTEAFF.